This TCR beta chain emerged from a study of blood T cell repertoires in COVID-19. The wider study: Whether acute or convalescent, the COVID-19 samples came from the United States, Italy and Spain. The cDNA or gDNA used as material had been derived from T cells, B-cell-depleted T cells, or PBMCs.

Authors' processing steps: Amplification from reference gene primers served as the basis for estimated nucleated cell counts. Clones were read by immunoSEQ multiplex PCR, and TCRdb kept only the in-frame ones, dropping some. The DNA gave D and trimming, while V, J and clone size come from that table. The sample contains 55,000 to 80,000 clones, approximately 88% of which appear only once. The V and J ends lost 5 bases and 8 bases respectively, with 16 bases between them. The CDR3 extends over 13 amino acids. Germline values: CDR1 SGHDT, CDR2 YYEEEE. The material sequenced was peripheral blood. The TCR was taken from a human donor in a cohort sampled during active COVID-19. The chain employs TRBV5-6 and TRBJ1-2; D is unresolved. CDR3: CASSFGTEAGYTF. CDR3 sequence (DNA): TGTGCCAGCAGTTTCGGAACGGAGGCAGGCTACACCTTC.